The TCR beta chain described here comes from a study of CD8+ T cells in alopecia areata. This CDR3 contains 12 residues. The V gene lost 6 bases and the J gene lost 6 bases, with 12 bases spanning the gap. Germline V lookup: CDR1 SQVTM, CDR2 ANQGSEA. The sample's treatment: oral pan-JAK inhibitor, 5-10 mg twice daily. Once RNA had been extracted, it was reverse transcribed into cDNA to act as the sequencing template. Assay used: immunoSEQ multiplex PCR; TCRdb lists only in-frame clones, some missing. The sample lists fewer than 200,000 clones, 60% to 75% occurring once. This sequence originates from a human donor with alopecia areata. The gene calls are TRBV29-1 and TRBJ2-1; D is perhaps TRBD1 (6 bases). Sequenced here: CD4+ T cells sorted from blood, sampled at week 24, from a patient treated with tofacitinib. CDR3 sequence: CSVDGQTNEQFF. The CDR3 coding sequence is TGCAGCGTGGACGGACAGACCAATGAGCAGTTCTTC.